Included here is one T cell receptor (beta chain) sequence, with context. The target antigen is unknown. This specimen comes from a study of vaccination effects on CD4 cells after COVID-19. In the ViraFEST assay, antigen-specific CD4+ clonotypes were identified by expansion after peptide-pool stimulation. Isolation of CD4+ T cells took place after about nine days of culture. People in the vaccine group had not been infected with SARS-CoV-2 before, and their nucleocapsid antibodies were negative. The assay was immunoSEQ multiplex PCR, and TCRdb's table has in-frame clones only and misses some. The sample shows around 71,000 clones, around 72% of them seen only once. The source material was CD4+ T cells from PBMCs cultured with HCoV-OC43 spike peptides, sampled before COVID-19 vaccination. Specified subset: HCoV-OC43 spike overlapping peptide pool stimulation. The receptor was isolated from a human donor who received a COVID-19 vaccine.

CDR3 loop: CASSQVRGFNEQFF. The CDR3 region has the DNA TGTGCCAGCAGCCAAGTTAGGGGTTTCAATGAGCAGTTCTTC. The chain has TRBV14 and TRBJ2-1, with a possible D match to TRBD1 (5 bases). The CDR3 is 14 residues long. V dropped 1 base and J dropped 6 bases, with 10 bases sitting between them. From germline, CDR1 is SGHDN and CDR2 FVKESK.